This TCR beta chain was profiled in a study of Ad26.COV2.S vaccination and SARS-CoV-2 variants. At the level of the study: Donor had been placed in the Ad26.COV2.S arm of the COV1001 trial. Donor got 5x10^10 or 1x10^11 viral particles of Ad26.COV2.S. Regarding the study as a whole: Breadth, reportedly substantial, characterized the spike-specific CD8+ and CD4+ T cell responses after vaccination.

The treatment here: around 19 received Ad26.COV2.S at low or high dose, single or two shots; a few received placebo; per-sample allocation not given. The samples date from day 63 after the first vaccine or placebo injection. An Ad26 vector carrying the Wuhan-strain SARS-CoV-2 spike served as the vaccine. The CDR3 is 14 residues long. Germline CDR1 is SGDLS and CDR2 is YYNGEE. Trimming removed 4 bases from V and 11 bases from J, with 16 bases in between. In regard to this clone: Antigen: not known.

The protocol was immunoSEQ multiplex PCR, while the TCRdb copy is restricted to in-frame clones and leaves out a portion. This sample has about 460,000 clones, with 80% to 90% found just once. The sequence derives from a person between 18 and 65 years old who received the Ad26.COV2.S COVID-19 vaccine or a placebo. The chain is built from TRBV9 and TRBJ1-6; tentative D call: TRBD1 (5 bases). The source material was peripheral blood, sampled in a trial of Ad26.COV2.S vaccine versus placebo. The CDR3 DNA sequence: TGTGCCAGCAGCAAGGGACTTAATGGAACACCCCTCCACTTT. Translating it yields CASSKGLNGTPLHF.